A selection of T cell receptor beta chains follows, all from one sample in a study of post-analysis software for immune sequencing data. TCRdb processed the PCR reads anew with MiXCR; each CDR3 protein has one entry. In the table there are 650,000 to 850,000 distinct CDR3 sequences, about 45% of which are singletons. Sequenced material: blood. Receptors were obtained from a girl aged 10 to 17 with multiple sclerosis. Each CDR3 is given without its conserved first and last residue. Clone size is given for some rows only: seen once, a few or many times, or a class if the clone is expanded.

TRBJ1-2,TRBV28,few,ASRSLGRYGYT
TRBJ2-1,TRBV6-6,-,ASGGSGTQF
TRBJ2-7,TRBV12-3/TRBV12-4,few,ASSLMDLAYEQY
TRBJ2-7,TRBV2,-,ASDNREGTSLVHEQY
TRBJ2-3,TRBV25-1,-,ASSGSGAPAQY
TRBJ2-5,TRBV7-9,-,ASSLGGSRQY
TRBJ2-4,TRBV6-5,few,ASSPRDANIQY
TRBJ1-2,TRBV4-2,-,ASSGTGGSRGYT
TRBJ2-1,TRBV6-2/TRBV6-3,-,ASRPFLSDRASSRNEQF
TRBJ2-1,TRBV20-1,-,SARASPDPRLEQF
TRBJ2-3,TRBV5-1,-,ASTLLGMGADTQY
TRBJ2-6,TRBV20-1,few,SARDRSGANVLT
TRBJ2-7,TRBV6-2/TRBV6-3,few,ASSYPAATVEQY
TRBJ1-1,TRBV5-6,-,ASSLAGRAHTEAF
TRBJ2-1,TRBV20-1,-,SASPTIYPNEQF
TRBJ2-3,TRBV20-1,many,SANRDSTDTQY
TRBJ1-1,TRBV20-1,few,SASGRGTEAF
TRBJ2-7,TRBV7-9,-,ASSGGDPYEQY
TRBJ2-7,TRBV28,-,ASTENGRARFEQY
TRBJ2-1,TRBV6-6,-,ASSSLAGGLSYNEQF
TRBJ2-5,TRBV3-1,-,ASSQFGEGGGETQY
TRBJ2-1,TRBV5-1,-,ASSLGSLNNEQF
TRBJ2-7,TRBV29-1,-,SVRTGIREQY
TRBJ2-5,TRBV10-3,few,AISDGTEETQY
TRBJ2-3,TRBV5-1,-,ASSRSGRDPDTQY
TRBJ2-4,TRBV4-3,once,ASSQEAGGRVRNIQY
-,TRBV7-9,-,ASSSQQGSVETQY
TRBJ2-3,TRBV7-3,few,ASSLRGTSGGFTDTQY
TRBJ2-3,TRBV29-1,-,SAPGLAGALTDTQY
TRBJ2-1,TRBV29-1,few,SVVLSGVSYNEQF
TRBJ2-7,TRBV4-2,-,ASSPGDSPYEQY
TRBJ1-2,TRBV7-9,-,ASSPKPYGYT
TRBJ2-7,TRBV9,-,ASSVGLAGGPQTYEQY
TRBJ1-5,TRBV6-2/TRBV6-3,once,ASRNWATGYDQPQH
TRBJ1-2,TRBV20-1,-,SAKWAGQGMGGYT
-,TRBV28,few,ASRGRSYEQY
TRBJ1-1,TRBV5-1,-,ASSLAAGEVTEAF
TRBJ2-3,TRBV9,-,ASSVGSSGFTDTQY
TRBJ2-1,TRBV7-2,once,ASSPSRRAGVGNEQF
TRBJ2-5,TRBV6-5,-,ASSYSRGAVEETQY
-,TRBV7-2,-,ASSWAGRERYEQY
TRBJ2-1,TRBV20-1,-,SARPLRTSGRPPLRNEQF
TRBJ2-3,TRBV6-1,once,ASRLGLFSGDTQY
TRBJ2-7,TRBV7-9,-,ASSLKDPHEQY
TRBJ1-6,TRBV14,-,ASSQNPGGNSPLH
TRBJ2-2,TRBV7-6,-,ASSLLPEIPGELF
TRBJ2-1,TRBV7-3,-,ASSFGQTSYNEQF
TRBJ1-5,TRBV29-1,-,SVEDYTANQPQH
TRBJ2-7,TRBV7-8,-,ASSLGNSPYEQY
TRBJ1-4,TRBV6-5,-,ASSYRRLNEKLF